A selection of T cell receptor beta chains follows, all from one sample in a study of blood T cell repertoires in COVID-19. Clones were sequenced by immunoSEQ multiplex PCR, and TCRdb holds only the in-frame ones, with some missing. The table includes hundreds of thousands of clones, approximately 79% detected once. Source material: PBMCs or T cells enriched from blood (not recorded which). The origin of the receptors is a man younger than 40 with acute COVID-19. Each CDR3 is given without its conserved first and last residue. The order of the fields is V gene, D gene, J gene, CDR3 protein. A D gene is named only where the DNA matches it firmly.

>TRBV4-1|NA|TRBJ2-1
ASSQGTGTYNEQF
>TRBV9|TRBD1|TRBJ1-2
ASSARHQGAVNGYT
>TRBV4-3|NA|TRBJ1-1
ASSYTGFGTEAF
>TRBV28|NA|TRBJ1-2
ASTVMGGFGYT
>TRBV27|NA|TRBJ2-3
ASRPWLAPSTDTQY
>TRBV6-1|NA|TRBJ2-1
ASSEYRGASSYNEQF
>TRBV12-3/TRBV12-4|NA|TRBJ2-1
ASSLRGNEQF
>TRBV3-1/TRBV3-2|TRBD1|TRBJ1-2
ASSHDRGGYT
>TRBV18|NA|TRBJ2-2
ASSPGATGELF
>TRBV27|NA|TRBJ1-5
ASSFQNQPQH
>TRBV23-1|NA|TRBJ1-2
ASSQQVYGYT
>TRBV18|NA|TRBJ2-1
ASSTGQSYNEQF
>TRBV10-1|TRBD1|TRBJ1-6
ASSFDRVNSPLH
>TRBV6-5|NA|TRBJ1-5
ASSLAGRWQPQH
>TRBV4-3|TRBD2|TRBJ2-3
ASSQRSGTTGTDTQY
>TRBV5-5|NA|TRBJ1-1
ASGGWNTEAF
>TRBV2|NA|TRBJ1-1
ASRDGLRNTEAF
>TRBV28|TRBD2|TRBJ2-1
ASSQLLLAGNEQF
>TRBV23-1|NA|TRBJ1-4
ASSQSVATDEKLF
>TRBV7-8|TRBD1|TRBJ1-5
ASSLVGQGVNQPQH
>TRBV5-4|TRBD1|TRBJ1-1
ASSGGQWNTEAF
>TRBV3-1/TRBV3-2|NA|TRBJ1-5
ASSHRTGQPQH
>TRBV7-8|NA|TRBJ1-6
ASSLMGGSSSYNSPLH
>TRBV23-1|TRBD1|TRBJ1-6
ASSQLLGQASSYNSPLH
>TRBV5-4|NA|TRBJ2-3
ASSLVGGDTQY
>TRBV5-1|TRBD1|TRBJ2-1
ASSATGGLDNEQF
>TRBV5-6|NA|TRBJ1-4
ASSATTGTFNEKLF
>TRBV7-9|TRBD1|TRBJ2-3
ASSHRGLGDTQY
>TRBV14|NA|TRBJ1-1
ASSPGQNTEAF
>TRBV24-1|TRBD2|TRBJ2-1
ATSDLAGTNLDEQF
>TRBV6-5|TRBD1|TRBJ2-1
ASSTLTGGIDEQF
>TRBV5-5|TRBD1|TRBJ1-1
ASSSQQGLSTEAF
>TRBV7-8|TRBD1|TRBJ1-6
ASSPRTGGMGSPLH
>TRBV29-1|NA|TRBJ1-5
SVATRGASGNQPQH
>TRBV27|NA|TRBJ1-2
ASSSLGANYGYT